The clone carrying this T cell receptor beta chain has a handful of counts. The antigen remains unidentified. The read comes to an end 3 residues before the CDR3 does, leaving the germline J gene to fill in the end. The data stem from a study of T cell clonality in common variable immunodeficiency. Whole-study results and caveats: Reportedly, TCR beta sequences from common variable immunodeficiency showed fewer deletions and N-nucleotide insertions.

CDR3 length: 15 amino acids. Germline loops: CDR1 KGHSH, CDR2 LQKENI. Trimming cost V 2 bases and J 4 bases, with 12 bases left between them. The table came from immunoSEQ multiplex PCR; TCRdb's copy has only in-frame clones and leaves some out. The data show about 19,000 clones, with none appearing a single time. Sequenced: peripheral blood mononuclear cells. The sequence came from a human donor with common variable immunodeficiency. V gene TRBV18 combines with J gene TRBJ1-5, with D maybe TRBD1 (6 bases). The CDR3 here is CASSPGDIENQPQHF. The CDR3 bases that were read are TGTGCCAGCTCACCAGGGGACATAGAAAATCAGCCC.